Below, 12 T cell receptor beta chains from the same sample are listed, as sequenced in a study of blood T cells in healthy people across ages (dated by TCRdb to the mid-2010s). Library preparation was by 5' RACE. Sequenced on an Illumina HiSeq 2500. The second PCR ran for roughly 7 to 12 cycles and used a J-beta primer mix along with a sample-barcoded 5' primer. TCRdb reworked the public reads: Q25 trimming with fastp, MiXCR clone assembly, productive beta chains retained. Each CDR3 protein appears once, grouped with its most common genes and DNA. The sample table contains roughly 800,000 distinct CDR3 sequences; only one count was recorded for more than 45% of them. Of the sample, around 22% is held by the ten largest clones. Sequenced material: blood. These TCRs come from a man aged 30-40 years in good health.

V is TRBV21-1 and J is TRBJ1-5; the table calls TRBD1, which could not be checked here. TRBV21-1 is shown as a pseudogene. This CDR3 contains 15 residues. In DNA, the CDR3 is TGTGCCAGCAGCAGCTTGACAGACTACAATCAGCCCCAGCATTTT. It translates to CASSSLTDYNQPQHF.

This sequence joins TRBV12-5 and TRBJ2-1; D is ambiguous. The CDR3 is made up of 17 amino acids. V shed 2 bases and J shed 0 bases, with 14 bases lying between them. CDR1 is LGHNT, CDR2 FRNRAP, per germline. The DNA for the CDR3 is TGTGCTAGTGGTTTGTCCCAGGACGCAAGCTCCTACAATGAGCAGTTCTTC. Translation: CASGLSQDASSYNEQFF. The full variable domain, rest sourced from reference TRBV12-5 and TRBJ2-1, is DARVTQTPRHKVTEMGQEVTMRCQPILGHNTVFWYRQTMMQGLELLAYFRNRAPLDDSGMPKDRFSAEMPDATLATLKIQPSEPRDSAVYFCASGLSQDASSYNEQFFGPGTRLTVL.

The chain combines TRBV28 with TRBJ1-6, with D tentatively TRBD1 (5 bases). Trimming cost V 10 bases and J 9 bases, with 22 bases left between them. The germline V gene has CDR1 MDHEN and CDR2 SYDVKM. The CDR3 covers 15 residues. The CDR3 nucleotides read TGTGCCACAGAGCCTGAAACTCTGGGGGGTTCACCCCTCCACTTT. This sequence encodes CATEPETLGGSPLHF.

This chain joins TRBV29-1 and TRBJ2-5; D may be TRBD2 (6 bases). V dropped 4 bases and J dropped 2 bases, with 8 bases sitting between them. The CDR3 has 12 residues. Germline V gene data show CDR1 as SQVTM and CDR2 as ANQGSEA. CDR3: CSVGGTQETQYF. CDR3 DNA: TGCAGCGTTGGCGGGACTCAAGAGACCCAGTACTTC.

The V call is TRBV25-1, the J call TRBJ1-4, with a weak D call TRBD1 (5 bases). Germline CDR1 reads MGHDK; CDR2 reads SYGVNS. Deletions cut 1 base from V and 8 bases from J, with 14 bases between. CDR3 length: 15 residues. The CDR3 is CASSEFGQGREKLFF. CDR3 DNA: TGTGCCAGCAGTGAATTCGGCCAGGGAAGGGAAAAACTGTTTTTT.

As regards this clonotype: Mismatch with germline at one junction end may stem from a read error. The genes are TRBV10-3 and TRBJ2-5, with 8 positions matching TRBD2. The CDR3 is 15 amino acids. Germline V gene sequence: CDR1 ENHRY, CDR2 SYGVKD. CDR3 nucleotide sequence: TGTGTCATCAGTGAGTCGGGGGGGGTCCAAGAGACCCAGTACTTC. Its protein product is CVISESGGVQETQYF.

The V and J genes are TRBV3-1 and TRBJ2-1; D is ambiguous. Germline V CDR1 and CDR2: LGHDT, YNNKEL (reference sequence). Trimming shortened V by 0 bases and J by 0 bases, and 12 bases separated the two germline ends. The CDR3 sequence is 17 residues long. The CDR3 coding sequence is TGTGCCAGCAGCCAAGATGTCGGGTCCAGCTCCTACAATGAGCAGTTCTTC. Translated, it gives CASSQDVGSSSYNEQFF.

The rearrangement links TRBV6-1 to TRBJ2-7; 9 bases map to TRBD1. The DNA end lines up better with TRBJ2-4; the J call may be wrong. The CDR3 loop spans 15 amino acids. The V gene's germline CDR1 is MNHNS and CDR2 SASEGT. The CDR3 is CASRGQGRTKNIQYF. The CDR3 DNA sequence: TGTGCCAGCAGGGGACAGGGAAGAACCAAAAACATTCAGTACTTC.

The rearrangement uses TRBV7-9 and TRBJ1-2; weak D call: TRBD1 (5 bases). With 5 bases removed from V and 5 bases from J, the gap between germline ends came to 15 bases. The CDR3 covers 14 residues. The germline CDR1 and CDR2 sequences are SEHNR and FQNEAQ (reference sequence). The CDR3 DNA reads TGTGCCAGCAGCAAGGACACCGCCGGGTATGGCTACACCTTC. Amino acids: CASSKDTAGYGYTF.

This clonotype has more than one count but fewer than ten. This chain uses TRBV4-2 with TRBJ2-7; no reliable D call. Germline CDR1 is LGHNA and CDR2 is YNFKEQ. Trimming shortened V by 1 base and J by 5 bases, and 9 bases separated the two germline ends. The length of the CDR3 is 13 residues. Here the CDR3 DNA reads TGTGCCAGCAGCCAAGGGGTTGGAGACGAGCAGTACTTC. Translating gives CASSQGVGDEQYF.

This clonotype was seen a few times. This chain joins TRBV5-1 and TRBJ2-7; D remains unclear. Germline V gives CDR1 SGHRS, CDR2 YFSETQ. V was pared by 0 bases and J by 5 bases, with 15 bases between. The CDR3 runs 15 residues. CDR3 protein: CASSLESDFLDEQYF. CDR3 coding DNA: TGCGCCAGCAGCTTGGAGTCGGATTTTTTGGACGAGCAGTACTTC.

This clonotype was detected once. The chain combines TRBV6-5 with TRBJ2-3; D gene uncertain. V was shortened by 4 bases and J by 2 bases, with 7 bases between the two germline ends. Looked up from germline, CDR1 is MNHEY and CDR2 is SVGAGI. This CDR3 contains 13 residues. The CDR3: CASSFTHTDTQYF. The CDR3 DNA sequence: TGTGCCAGCAGTTTTACACACACAGATACGCAGTATTTT.